The present T cell receptor beta chain was sequenced within a study of prognosis after radiotherapy for stage I lung cancer. The wider study: Enrolled patients were those with stage I non-small cell lung cancer, a group that was recruited between 2018 and 2019.

The authors amplified TCR beta CDR3 from genomic DNA using two-round multiplex PCR. Every TRBV and TRBJ gene had its own specific primer in first-round PCR. TCRdb reprocessed the multiplex PCR reads with MiXCR, giving one entry per CDR3 protein. This table holds 11,000 to 15,000 distinct CDR3 sequences, 25% to 30% found once. This clonotype showed up many times. V dropped 3 bases and J dropped 4 bases, with 20 bases sitting between them. This CDR3 contains 17 residues. From germline, CDR1 is SGDLS and CDR2 YYNGEE. Patients were uniformly node-negative by CT and PET/CT and had received no prior chemotherapy or radiotherapy, with no other malignancies. Peripheral venous blood was drawn in approximately 5.9-milliliter volumes, with a draw taken at each of two separate time points.

Source: PBMCs, taken before or after stereotactic body radiation therapy (not recorded which). The chain employs TRBV9 and TRBJ1-3, with D perhaps TRBD1 (5 bases). The sequence was collected from a donor aged 50 or older with non-small cell lung cancer. The CDR3 nucleotides are TGTGCCAGCAGCGAGAGGGGAACAGGTTACAACGGAAACACCATATATTTT. Encoded protein: CASSERGTGYNGNTIYF.